A single T cell receptor (beta chain) is shown here with its context. Antigen: not known. TRB rearrangements spanning V, D and J were amplified using mixed TRB-A/B primers. Each CDR3 protein is one row after TCRdb ran MiXCR on the multiplex PCR reads. The sample holds about 4,300 distinct CDR3 sequences, 39% seen once. TCR beta rearrangements were amplified from peripheral blood genomic DNA. This sample is drawn from a study of T cell repertoires in aging, cancer and after chemotherapy. Study conclusions and caveats: In cancer patients, declining TCR diversity with age involved lost richness and lost evenness. Median generation probability rose over the chemotherapy interval in each cancer cohort, suggesting rebound thymic output. Untreated cancer patients had significantly lower blood TCR diversity than age-matched healthy donors.

V lost 5 bases, J lost 2 bases, and 9 bases lay in between. In germline, CDR1 is MNHEY, CDR2 SVGAGI. The CDR3 is made up of 14 amino acids. The TCR sequence derives from a human donor with a blood cancer. The sequenced material came from blood. The chain is built from TRBV6-5 and TRBJ2-2; unclear D gene. The CDR3 sequence: CASSPGINTGELFF. CDR3 nucleotides: TGTGCCAGCAGTCCTGGAATTAACACCGGGGAGCTGTTTTTT.